This T cell receptor (beta chain) emerged from a study of blood T cell repertoires in COVID-19. Study-wide context: Nucleic acid was either cDNA or gDNA, and it came from T cells, B-cell-depleted T cells, or PBMCs.

Profiled with immunoSEQ multiplex PCR; TCRdb holds only in-frame clones, not every one. The data hold tens of thousands of clones, with 75% to 90% observed a single time. This CDR3 region has 16 residues. The germline gives CDR1 SGHAT, CDR2 FQNNGV. V lost 5 bases to trimming and J lost 7 bases; unmatched junction nucleotides: 8. The source of this sequence is a man aged 65-85 years with acute or convalescent COVID-19. The V gene is TRBV11-2, the J gene TRBJ2-3, with 14 positions matching TRBD2. The sequencing input was peripheral blood. The DNA for the CDR3 is TGTGCCAGCAGCCTCACGACTAGCGGGAGGGCCAATACGCAGTATTTT. It specifies CASSLTTSGRANTQYF.